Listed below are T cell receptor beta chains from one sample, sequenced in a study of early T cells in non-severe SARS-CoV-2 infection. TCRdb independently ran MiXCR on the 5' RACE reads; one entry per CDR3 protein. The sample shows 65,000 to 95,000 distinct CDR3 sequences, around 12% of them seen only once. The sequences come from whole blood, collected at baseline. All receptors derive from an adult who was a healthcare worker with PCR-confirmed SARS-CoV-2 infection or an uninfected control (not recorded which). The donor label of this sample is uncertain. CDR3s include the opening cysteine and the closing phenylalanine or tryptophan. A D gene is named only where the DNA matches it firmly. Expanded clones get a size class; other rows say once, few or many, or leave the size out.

DNA: TGTGCCACTAATGAAGCGGGAGCAGAATACAATGAGCAGTTCTTC; CDR3: CATNEAGAEYNEQFF; D: TRBD2; J: TRBJ2-1; size: -; V: TRBV24-1
DNA: TGTGCCAGCAGCCAAGCAGGCACAGATACGCAGTATTTT; CDR3: CASSQAGTDTQYF; D: -; J: TRBJ2-3; size: few; V: TRBV3-1
DNA: TGTGCCAGCAGCCACCGGGCCCGCCGCGCAGATACGCAGTATTTT; CDR3: CASSHRARRADTQYF; D: -; J: TRBJ2-3; size: few; V: TRBV3-1
DNA: TGTGCCAGCATTCCCGGGACCCTGGGGGGAACGGATACGCAGTATTTT; CDR3: CASIPGTLGGTDTQYF; D: -; J: TRBJ2-3; size: -; V: TRBV2
DNA: TGTGCCAGTAGTCAAGCGGGAGGGTTCTCCGGGGAGCTGTTTTTT; CDR3: CASSQAGGFSGELFF; D: TRBD2; J: TRBJ2-2; size: -; V: TRBV19
DNA: TGTGCCTGGAGTGTGACAGGTTCCGGAGAGACCCAGTACTTC; CDR3: CAWSVTGSGETQYF; D: -; J: TRBJ2-5; size: -; V: TRBV30
DNA: TGTGCCAGTAGTATGTTTAGCGGGGGTATCCCCTACGAGCAGTACTTC; CDR3: CASSMFSGGIPYEQYF; D: TRBD2; J: TRBJ2-7; size: -; V: TRBV19
DNA: TGTGCCATCAGTGAGATAGGAGCTAATTCACCCCTCCACTTT; CDR3: CAISEIGANSPLHF; D: -; J: TRBJ1-6; size: -; V: TRBV10-3
DNA: TGTGCCAGCACCCCCGGGACAGGGTTCTATGGCTACACCTTC; CDR3: CASTPGTGFYGYTF; D: TRBD1; J: TRBJ1-2; size: -; V: TRBV6-6
DNA: TGCAGTGCAATCGGGACAGAAACCTATGGCTACACCTTC; CDR3: CSAIGTETYGYTF; D: TRBD1; J: TRBJ1-2; size: many; V: TRBV20-1
DNA: TGCAGTGCTAGAGATAATTTAGGCGGGGAGCTGTTTTTT; CDR3: CSARDNLGGELFF; D: -; J: TRBJ2-2; size: many; V: TRBV20-1
DNA: TGTGCCAGCAGTTTAGTTTGGCAGCTCTATGGCTACACCTTC; CDR3: CASSLVWQLYGYTF; D: -; J: TRBJ1-2; size: few; V: TRBV28
DNA: TGTGCCAGCAGCCAAGATCTAGCGGGGGGGCTTGAGGAGCAGTACTTC; CDR3: CASSQDLAGGLEEQYF; D: TRBD2; J: TRBJ2-7; size: few; V: TRBV4-2
DNA: TGCAGCGTTGATTTGTCCTTGGTCTACAATGAGCAGTTCTTC; CDR3: CSVDLSLVYNEQFF; D: -; J: TRBJ2-1; size: few; V: TRBV29-1
DNA: TGTGCCAGCTCGTCGGGACAGGCGATGAACACTGAAGCTTTCTTT; CDR3: CASSSGQAMNTEAFF; D: TRBD1; J: TRBJ1-1; size: -; V: TRBV18
DNA: TGCAGTGCTAGAGCAGCCGGGACACGAGCTTTTTCTTTT; CDR3: CSARAAGTRAFSF; D: -; J: TRBJ1-1; size: -; V: TRBV20-1
DNA: TGTGCCAGTATGGGGACTAGCGGGACGTACAATGAGCAGTTCTTC; CDR3: CASMGTSGTYNEQFF; D: TRBD2; J: TRBJ2-1; size: -; V: TRBV19
DNA: TGTGCCAGCTCACCACCGGGGCCGAGTTACAATGGCTACACCTTC; CDR3: CASSPPGPSYNGYTF; D: -; J: TRBJ1-2; size: -; V: TRBV18
DNA: TGTGCCACTAAATTAGCGAGCTCCTACAATGAGCAGTTCTTC; CDR3: CATKLASSYNEQFF; D: -; J: TRBJ2-1; size: few; V: TRBV21-1
DNA: TGTGCCAGCAGTTCCCTCTATTATGGCTACACCTTC; CDR3: CASSSLYYGYTF; D: -; J: TRBJ1-2; size: -; V: TRBV12-3/TRBV12-4
DNA: TGTGCCAGCAGCTTAGCTTACGGACTCCCCTTCAATGAGCAGTTCTTC; CDR3: CASSLAYGLPFNEQFF; D: -; J: TRBJ2-1; size: few; V: TRBV7-7
DNA: TGTGCCAGCAGTTACTCAGGGGGGCTCCTTGACGAGCAGTACTTC; CDR3: CASSYSGGLLDEQYF; D: -; J: TRBJ2-7; size: few; V: TRBV6-5
DNA: TGTGCCAGCAGCTCCCGTAAGACGGGGGGCCCCTACGAGCAGTACTTC; CDR3: CASSSRKTGGPYEQYF; D: -; J: TRBJ2-7; size: -; V: TRBV7-8
DNA: TGTGCCAGCAGTGAAGTAGGCTTCGTAGGTGAGCAGTTCTTC; CDR3: CASSEVGFVGEQFF; D: -; J: TRBJ2-1; size: -; V: TRBV6-1
DNA: TGTGCCAGCAGTGACTTTAGCGGGAGGGAAGAGACCCAGTACTTC; CDR3: CASSDFSGREETQYF; D: TRBD2; J: TRBJ2-5; size: many; V: TRBV25-1
DNA: TGCAGTGCTAGGGGAGGGGCAAACACTGAAGCTTTCTTT; CDR3: CSARGGANTEAFF; D: -; J: TRBJ1-1; size: -; V: TRBV20-1
DNA: TGCGCCAGCAGCCAAGGTCAAGGCGTCGGCACGCAGTATTTT; CDR3: CASSQGQGVGTQYF; D: -; J: TRBJ2-3; size: many; V: TRBV4-1
DNA: TGCGCCAGCAGCTCCCCTGGTTCCTGGGGGAAAGAAGCTGAAGCTTTCTTT; CDR3: CASSSPGSWGKEAEAFF; D: -; J: TRBJ1-1; size: many; V: TRBV5-1
DNA: TGTGCCAGCAGGAGGGCCCTGAACACTGAAGCTTTCTTT; CDR3: CASRRALNTEAFF; D: -; J: TRBJ1-1; size: few; V: TRBV2
DNA: TGTGCCAGCAGCGCTGGGTGGGGGCTAGCGGACTCCTACGAGCAGTACTTC; CDR3: CASSAGWGLADSYEQYF; D: -; J: TRBJ2-7; size: few; V: TRBV12-3/TRBV12-4
DNA: TGCAGTGCCCACAGGGGATCCGGCTACGAGCAGTACTTC; CDR3: CSAHRGSGYEQYF; D: TRBD1; J: TRBJ2-7; size: -; V: TRBV20-1
DNA: TGTGCCAGCAGTTTACGACAGCTGGGACAGCCCCAGCATTTT; CDR3: CASSLRQLGQPQHF; D: -; J: TRBJ1-5; size: -; V: TRBV12-3/TRBV12-4
DNA: TGCGCCAGCAGCCAAGATATAACAGGGAAGGCGACCTCCTACGAGCAGTACTTC; CDR3: CASSQDITGKATSYEQYF; D: -; J: TRBJ2-7; size: few; V: TRBV4-3
DNA: TGTGCTAGTGGTTTGGGGGACAGCTCTGGGGCCAACGTCCTGACTTTC; CDR3: CASGLGDSSGANVLTF; D: TRBD1; J: TRBJ2-6; size: -; V: TRBV12-5
DNA: TGTGCCAGCAGTTTAGCCGCAGGGTATAAAGACAATGAGCAGTTCTTC; CDR3: CASSLAAGYKDNEQFF; D: -; J: TRBJ2-1; size: many; V: TRBV12-3/TRBV12-4
DNA: TGTGCCAGCTCACCGGACTCTAGAGAGACCCAGTACTTC; CDR3: CASSPDSRETQYF; D: -; J: TRBJ2-5; size: many; V: TRBV18
DNA: TGTGCCAGCAGTCTTGGACAGGGGGCCCATGGCTACACCTTC; CDR3: CASSLGQGAHGYTF; D: TRBD1; J: TRBJ1-2; size: -; V: TRBV6-5
DNA: TGTGCCATCATCCAGGGCAGGAATTCACCCCTCCACTTT; CDR3: CAIIQGRNSPLHF; D: -; J: TRBJ1-6; size: few; V: TRBV2
DNA: TGTGCCACCAGTGGAAGAGGGGAGACAGATACGCAGTATTTT; CDR3: CATSGRGETDTQYF; D: -; J: TRBJ2-3; size: -; V: TRBV24-1
DNA: TGTGCCAGCAGCCCACCCACGAGTGTGGAGACCCAGTACTTC; CDR3: CASSPPTSVETQYF; D: -; J: TRBJ2-5; size: -; V: TRBV5-5
DNA: TGTGCCAGCAGGGCCTGGGGGGTGAGCGAGCAGTACTTC; CDR3: CASRAWGVSEQYF; D: -; J: TRBJ2-7; size: -; V: TRBV12-3/TRBV12-4
DNA: TGTGCTAGCTCTAATGACAGGGGAACCGAGCAGTACTTC; CDR3: CASSNDRGTEQYF; D: TRBD1; J: TRBJ2-7; size: -; V: TRBV12-5